This entry concerns a single TCR beta chain. This sample was included in a study of CD8 T cells in Susac syndrome. After extraction with the RNeasy kit, about 0.45 to 1 ug of the RNA was reverse transcribed using random hexamers. TCRdb independently ran MiXCR on the immunoSEQ multiplex PCR reads; one entry per CDR3 protein. The sample contains more than 150,000 distinct CDR3 sequences, about 94% of which appear only once. V dropped 6 bases and J dropped 9 bases, with 17 bases sitting between them. The V gene's germline CDR1 is SGHTA and CDR2 FQGNSA. The CDR3 totals 13 residues. V and J are TRBV7-2 and TRBJ2-5; D call uncertain. The sequence was obtained from a human donor in good health. Sequencing was carried out using CD4+ T cells from PBMCs. The CDR3 reads CASSKNREQSQYF. The CDR3 coding sequence is TGTGCCAGCAGTAAAAACAGAGAGCAGTCCCAGTACTTC.